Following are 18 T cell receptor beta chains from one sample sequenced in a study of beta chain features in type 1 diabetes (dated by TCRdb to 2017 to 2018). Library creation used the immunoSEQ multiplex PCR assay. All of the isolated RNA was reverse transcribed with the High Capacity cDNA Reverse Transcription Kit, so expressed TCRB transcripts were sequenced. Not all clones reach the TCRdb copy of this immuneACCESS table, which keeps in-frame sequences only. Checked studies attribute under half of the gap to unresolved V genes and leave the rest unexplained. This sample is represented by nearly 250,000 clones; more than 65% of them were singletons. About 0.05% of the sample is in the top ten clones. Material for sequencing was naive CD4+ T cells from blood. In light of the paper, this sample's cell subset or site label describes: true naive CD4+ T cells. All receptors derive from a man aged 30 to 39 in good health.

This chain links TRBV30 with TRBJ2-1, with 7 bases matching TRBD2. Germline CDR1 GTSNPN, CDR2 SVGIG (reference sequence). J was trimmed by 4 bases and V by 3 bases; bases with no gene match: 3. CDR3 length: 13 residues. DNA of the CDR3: TGTGCCTGGAGCGGGGGGAGGTACAATGAGCAGTTCTTC. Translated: CAWSGGRYNEQFF.

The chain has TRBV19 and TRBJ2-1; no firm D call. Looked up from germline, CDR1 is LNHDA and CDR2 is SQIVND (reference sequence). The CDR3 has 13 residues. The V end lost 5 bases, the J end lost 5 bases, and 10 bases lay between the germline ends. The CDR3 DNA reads TGTGCCAGTAGTGCTGACTTTCACAATGAGCAGTTCTTC. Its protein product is CASSADFHNEQFF.

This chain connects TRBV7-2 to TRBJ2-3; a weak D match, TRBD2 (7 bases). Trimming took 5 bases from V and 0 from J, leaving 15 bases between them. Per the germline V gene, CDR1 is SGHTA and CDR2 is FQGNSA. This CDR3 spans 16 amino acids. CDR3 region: CASSPRGGPSTDTQYF. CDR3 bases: TGTGCCAGCAGCCCTAGGGGGGGCCCTAGCACAGATACGCAGTATTTT.

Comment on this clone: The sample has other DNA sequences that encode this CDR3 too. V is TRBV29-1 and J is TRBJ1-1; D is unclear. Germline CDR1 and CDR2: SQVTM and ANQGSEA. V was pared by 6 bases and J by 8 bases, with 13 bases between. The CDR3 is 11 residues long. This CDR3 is CSVLGAHEAFF. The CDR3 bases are TGCAGCGTCCTTGGAGCTCACGAAGCTTTCTTT.

The CDR3: CSVAGQTGGYTF. The CDR3 bases are TGCAGCGTGGCAGGACAGACGGGTGGCTACACCTTC. This chain links TRBV29-1 with TRBJ1-2; perhaps TRBD1 as D (6 bases). The CDR3 has 12 amino acids. Germline V gene lookup returns CDR1 SQVTM and CDR2 ANQGSEA. Trimming pared 6 bases from V and 7 bases from J, leaving 15 bases between.

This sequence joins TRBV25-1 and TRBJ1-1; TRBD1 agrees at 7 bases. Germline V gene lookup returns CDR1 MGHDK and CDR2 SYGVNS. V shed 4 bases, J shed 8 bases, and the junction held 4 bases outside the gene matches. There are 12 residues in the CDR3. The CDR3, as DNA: TGTGCCAGCAGTGCCGGGACAGCCGAAGCTTTCTTT. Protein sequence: CASSAGTAEAFF.

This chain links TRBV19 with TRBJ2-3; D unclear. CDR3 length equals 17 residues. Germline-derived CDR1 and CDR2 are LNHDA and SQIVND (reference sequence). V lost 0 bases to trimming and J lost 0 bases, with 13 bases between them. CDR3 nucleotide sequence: TGTGCCAGTAGTATAGATCCAGGCAGATCTAGCACAGATACGCAGTATTTT. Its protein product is CASSIDPGRSSTDTQYF.

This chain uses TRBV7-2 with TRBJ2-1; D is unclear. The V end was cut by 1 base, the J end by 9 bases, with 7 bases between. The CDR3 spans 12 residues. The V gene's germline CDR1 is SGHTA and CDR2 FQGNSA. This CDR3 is CASSLDVGEQFF. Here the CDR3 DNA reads TGTGCCAGCAGCTTAGATGTGGGTGAGCAGTTCTTC.

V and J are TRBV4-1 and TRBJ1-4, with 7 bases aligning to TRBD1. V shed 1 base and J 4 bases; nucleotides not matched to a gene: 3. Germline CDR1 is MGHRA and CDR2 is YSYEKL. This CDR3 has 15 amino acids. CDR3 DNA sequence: TGCGCCAGCAGCCAAGGGAGGGGGCTTAATGAAAAACTGTTTTTT. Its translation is CASSQGRGLNEKLFF.

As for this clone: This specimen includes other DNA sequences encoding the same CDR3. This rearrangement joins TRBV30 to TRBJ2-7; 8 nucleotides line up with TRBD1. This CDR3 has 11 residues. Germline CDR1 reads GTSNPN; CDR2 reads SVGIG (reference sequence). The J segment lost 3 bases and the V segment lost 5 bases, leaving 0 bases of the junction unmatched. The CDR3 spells CAWDRGYEQYF. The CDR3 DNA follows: TGTGCCTGGGACAGGGGCTACGAGCAGTACTTC. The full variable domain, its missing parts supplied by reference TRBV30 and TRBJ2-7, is SQTIHQWPATLVQPVGSPLSLECTVEGTSNPNLYWYRQAAGRGLQLLFYSVGIGQISSEVPQNLSASRPQDRQFILSSKKLLLSDSGFYLCAWDRGYEQYFGPGTRLTVT.

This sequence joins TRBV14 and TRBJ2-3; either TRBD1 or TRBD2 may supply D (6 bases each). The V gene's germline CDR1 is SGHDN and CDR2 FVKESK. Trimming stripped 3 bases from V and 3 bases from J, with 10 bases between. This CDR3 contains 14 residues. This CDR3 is CASSQGGSTDTQYF. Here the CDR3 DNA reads TGTGCCAGCAGCCAGGGGGGCTCGACAGATACGCAGTATTTT.

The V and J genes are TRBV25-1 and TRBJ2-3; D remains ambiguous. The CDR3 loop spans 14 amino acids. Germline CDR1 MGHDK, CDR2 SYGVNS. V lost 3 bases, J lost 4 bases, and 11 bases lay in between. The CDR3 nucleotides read TGTGCCAGCAGTGACCCCGGGCGTGCAGATACGCAGTATTTT. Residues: CASSDPGRADTQYF.

The CDR3: CATSRGGTGSWGYTF. Here the CDR3 DNA reads TGTGCCACCAGCAGAGGAGGAACGGGCTCCTGGGGCTACACCTTC. The chain has TRBV15 and TRBJ1-2; the D is unclear. Germline V lookup: CDR1 LNHNV, CDR2 YYDKDF (reference sequence). V was clipped by 1 base and J by 8 bases, with 17 bases between them. This CDR3 contains 15 residues.

The CDR3 nucleotides are TGTGCCAGCAGCTTAGCAGGCGGGAGTCTCTACGAGCAGTACTTC. The encoded protein is CASSLAGGSLYEQYF. The chain employs TRBV11-2 and TRBJ2-7; TRBD2 matches 7 bases. V dropped 1 base and J dropped 3; count of bases not matched to a gene: 6. The CDR3 totals 15 residues. Germline V gene data show CDR1 as SGHAT and CDR2 as FQNNGV.

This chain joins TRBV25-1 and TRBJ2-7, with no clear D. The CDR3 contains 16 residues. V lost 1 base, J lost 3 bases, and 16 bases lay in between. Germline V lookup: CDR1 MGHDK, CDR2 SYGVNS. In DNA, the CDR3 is TGTGCCAGCAGTGAATCTACCGCCGGCAAGAACTACGAGCAGTACTTC. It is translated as CASSESTAGKNYEQYF.

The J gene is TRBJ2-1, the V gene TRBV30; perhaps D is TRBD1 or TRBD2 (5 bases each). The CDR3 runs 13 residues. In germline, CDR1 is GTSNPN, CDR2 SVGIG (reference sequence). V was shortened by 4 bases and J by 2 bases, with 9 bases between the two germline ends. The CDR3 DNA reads TGTGCCTGGACCCCGGGACCCTACAATGAGCAGTTCTTC. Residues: CAWTPGPYNEQFF.

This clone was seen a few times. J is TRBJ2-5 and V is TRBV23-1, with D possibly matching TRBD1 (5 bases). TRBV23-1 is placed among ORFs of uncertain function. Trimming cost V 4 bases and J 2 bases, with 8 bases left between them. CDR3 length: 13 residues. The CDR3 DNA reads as TGCGCCAGCAGTCCTTCAGGGCAAGAGACCCAGTACTTC. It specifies CASSPSGQETQYF.

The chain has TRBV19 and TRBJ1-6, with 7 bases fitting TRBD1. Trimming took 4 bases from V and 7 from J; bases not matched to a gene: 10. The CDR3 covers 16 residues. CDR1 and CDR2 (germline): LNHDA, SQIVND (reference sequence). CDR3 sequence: CASSKGFGQENSPLHF. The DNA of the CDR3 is TGTGCCAGTAGTAAGGGATTTGGACAGGAGAATTCACCCCTCCACTTT.